This entry describes one T cell receptor (beta chain). There is no known antigen for this receptor. No much larger clonotype is one base removed from it; base qualities were not supplied. CD8 naive samples consisted of CD45RO-negative cells that were positively selected for CCR7, yielding a CD45RA+CCR7+ population without TemRA cells. Healthy HIV-negative adults with no recently reported acute infections or vaccinations were included as donors. All donors were Caucasian adults living in Nashville, Tennessee, USA. After blood collection by leukapheresis, PBMCs were isolated using Ficoll-Histopaque density gradient centrifugation and then cryopreserved in the vapor phase of liquid nitrogen. Analytical flow cytometry was used to check the purity and quantity of each magnetically sorted T cell population. Each sorted fraction had its genomic DNA isolated and then quantified by UV absorbance on a Nanodrop 2000c.

This entry comes from a study of shared clonotypes between healthy human individuals (TCRdb year 2020). Background for the entire study: Three men and two women, aged 18 to 49 years, made up the cohort. For each donor, three plates each were used for CD4 naive and CD4 memory, two plates were used for CD8 naive, and one plate was used for CD8 memory. Blood TCR repertoires of five healthy adults were deeply sequenced to estimate repertoire size and the extent of clonotype sharing between individuals. To increase sequencing depth and limit assay-specific biases, different laboratories used diverse techniques to prepare libraries and sequence TCR repertoires. Per donor, leukapheresis produced somewhere between about 0.85 and 10 billion PBMCs.

Overall results and qualifications from the work: Estimated clonotype richness was generally larger for naive than for memory subsets. Across a few donors, approximately 4.9% of naive CD4, roughly 3.4% of naive CD8, approximately 2.5% of memory CD4, and roughly 0.41% of memory CD8 clonotypes were shared. Sampling was restricted to blood, and TCR repertoires in tissues likely differ from the TCR repertoires found in blood. Pairwise subsampling led to the expectation that sequencing depth would affect the degree of clonotype sharing among donors. Rarefaction of sorted-subset datasets indicated incomplete sequencing despite the large sequencing depth. The small number of donors limited the genetic and exposure-history diversity represented. Compared with non-shared clonotypes, the clonotypes found in all four sorted-subset donors had higher generation probabilities.

TCR CDR3 regions were amplified from genomic DNA by multiplex PCR using the deep immunoSEQ assay. Genomic DNA extracted from each cell subset was distributed evenly over all wells of several immunoSEQ 96-well plates, and each plate served as one replicate. Each replicate PCR for sorted subsets received about 200 ng genomic DNA, equal to tens of thousands of T cell genomes. Purified libraries were quantified with a Qubit 3.0 fluorometer, sized on a Bioanalyzer 2100, and re-quantified with the KAPA Library Quantification kit. Every immunoSEQ 96-well plate was sequenced on a separate single-read 150-cycle Illumina NextSeq 550 flow cell. As for how the authors treated the data: Because only junctional sequences without quality scores were contained in the immunoSEQ output, filtering matching that applied to full-length reads could not be performed. To assign V/J genes and CDR3, sequences were annotated using PyIR, a Python wrapper for IgBLAST v1.9, with IMGT germline references. Reads were removed for weak V/J assignments (E-value above 1e-6), missing CDR3, stop codons, out-of-frame junctions, or ambiguous translated residues. V3J clonotypes were defined as sequences sharing an identical inferred V gene, J gene, and CDR3 amino acid sequence. To compute the percentage overlap between repertoires, the number of shared unique clonotypes was divided by the size of the smaller repertoire. Repertoire richness was assessed with RTK rarefaction, the Chao1 estimator, and Recon v2.1 estimates of unobserved clonotypes. For all TCRbeta clonotypes obtained by the gDNA method from a few donors, generation probabilities were computed with OLGA. TCRdb obtained this table from immuneACCESS and retained in-frame rearrangements with V and J assigned. These tables miss some clones; where compared with another copy, unresolved V genes account for less than half of the shortfall, and the remainder is unexplained. D and trimming come from the DNA, and the V and J calls and clone size come from that table. The sample has about 700,000 clones on record, approximately 90% of them singletons. The ten top clones hold more than 20% of the sample.

The V end gives up 7 bases and the J end 4 bases, leaving 26 bases in the junction not matched to a gene. The CDR3 sequence holds 20 residues, the cysteine and phenylalanine included. Only the CDR3 DNA stays, 60 bases, in frame from base 1. The germline V gene specifies MDHEN as CDR1 and SYDVKM as CDR2. The rearrangement joined TRBV28 to TRBJ2-7; TRBD1 fits 9 bases in the junction. Sequenced sample: naive CD8+ T cells sorted from blood. The cell subset or site label corresponds to: CD45RA+CCR7+. This clonotype originated in a man aged 30 to 45 in good health. The encoded CDR3 is CASNSPSASPPGQGWYEQYF. Read as DNA, the sequence is TGTGCCAGCAACAGCCCCTCAGCTAGCCCTCCCGGACAGGGGTGGTACGAGCAGTACTTC.